Presented here are 26 T cell receptor beta chains from one specimen sequenced in a study of T cell responses to AZD1222 COVID-19 vaccine. Clones were sequenced by immunoSEQ multiplex PCR, and TCRdb holds only the in-frame ones, with some missing. The sample lists 100,000 to 150,000 clones; 80% to 90% were seen once. Here the sequenced sample was peripheral blood, taken on day 0 of MenACWY control vaccination. Receptors originate from an adult in good health.

The gene calls are TRBV6-5 and TRBJ2-3, with 11 bases fitting TRBD2. Germline CDR1 reads MNHEY; CDR2 reads SVGAGI. Trimming took 6 bases from V and 4 from J; bases not matched to a gene: 3. The CDR3 sequence is 14 residues long. The CDR3 sequence: CASSQGLAADTQYF. The CDR3 DNA reads as TGTGCCAGCAGCCAGGGACTAGCGGCAGATACGCAGTATTTT.

This clone came up once. The genes are TRBV6-5 and TRBJ1-5; the D gene is possibly TRBD1 (6 bases). Germline CDR1 MNHEY, CDR2 SVGAGI. Trimming pared 7 bases from V and 12 bases from J, leaving 19 bases between. CDR3 size: 13 residues. CDR3 nucleotides: TGTGCCAGCATTGGGGGGGCAGACCCTTTCCAGCATTTT. Translating it yields CASIGGADPFQHF.

This chain links TRBV12-5 with TRBJ2-3, with D hard to call. Trimming took off 7 bases at V and 2 bases at J, with 19 bases between the two ends. In germline, CDR1 is LGHNT, CDR2 FRNRAP. The CDR3 has 16 amino acids. The CDR3 bases are TGTGCTAGTGCCCCGGGCCGAGCACTAAACACAGATACGCAGTATTTT. Amino acids: CASAPGRALNTDTQYF.

As regards this clone: One end of the junction does not line up with germline, which may come from a read error. The V call is TRBV5-1, the J call TRBJ1-3, with 9 bases lining up with TRBD1. The CDR3 sequence is 15 residues long. Germline CDR1 and CDR2: SGHRS and YFSETQ. The CDR3 DNA reads TGCGCCAGCAGCTTGGGGACAGGGGATGGAAACAGCATATATTTT. Translating gives CASSLGTGDGNSIYF.

The genes are TRBV6-6 and TRBJ2-7, with D perhaps TRBD2 (6 bases). The length of the CDR3 is 16 residues. Germline V gives CDR1 MNHNY, CDR2 SVGAGI (reference sequence). The V end lost 5 bases, the J end lost 4 bases, and 21 bases lay between the germline ends. Written as DNA, the CDR3 is TGTGCCAGCAGTAGGGGACTTTCGGGCGGCCGTTACGAGCAGTACTTC. It codes for CASSRGLSGGRYEQYF.

V and J are TRBV19 and TRBJ2-1; D may match TRBD1 or TRBD2 (5 bases each). The CDR3 sequence is 15 residues long. Trimming took off 5 bases at V and 4 bases at J, with 15 bases between the two ends. Germline V lookup: CDR1 LNHDA, CDR2 SQIVND (reference sequence). The DNA of the CDR3 is TGTGCCAGTAGTCGGGACGATCTGGTGTACAATGAGCAGTTCTTC. It encodes CASSRDDLVYNEQFF.

This rearrangement joins TRBV2 to TRBJ1-3, with D perhaps matching TRBD1 (6 bases). V was cut by 8 bases and J by 0 bases, with 11 bases left in between. Germline CDR1 is SNHLY and CDR2 is FYNNEI. This CDR3 spans 14 amino acids. CDR3 protein: CASSLQGSGNTIYF. The DNA of the CDR3 is TGTGCCAGCTCATTACAGGGCTCTGGAAACACCATATATTTT.

The chain combines TRBV29-1 with TRBJ2-7, with a tentative D call TRBD1 (5 bases). Germline CDR1 SQVTM, CDR2 ANQGSEA. Trimming took 1 base from V and 4 from J, leaving 23 bases between them. The CDR3 is made up of 17 amino acids. In DNA, the CDR3 is TGCAGCGTTGAAGGTGCCGCTAGACAGAGTAGGGGATACGAGCAGTACTTC. This translates into CSVEGAARQSRGYEQYF.

The chain links TRBV5-8 to TRBJ1-4, with 8 bases fitting TRBD1. The CDR3 spans 17 residues. From germline, CDR1 is SGHTS and CDR2 YDEGEE. V was clipped by 3 bases and J by 5 bases; unmatched bases: 12. The CDR3 loop reads CASSWPLADRENEKLFF. The CDR3 nucleotides are TGTGCCAGCAGCTGGCCCCTGGCGGACAGGGAGAATGAAAAACTGTTTTTT.

This sequence joins TRBV27 and TRBJ2-3; D perhaps matches TRBD1 (6 bases). The CDR3 consists of 13 residues. The ends were cut back, 8 bases at V and 1 base at J, with 10 bases in the middle. In germline, CDR1 is MNHEY, CDR2 SMNVEV (reference sequence). The CDR3 is CASGRQGTDTQYF. In nucleotides, the CDR3 is TGTGCCAGCGGCCGACAGGGCACAGATACGCAGTATTTT.

This clone was seen a handful of times. The chain joins TRBV19 to TRBJ1-2, with D possibly being TRBD1 (6 bases). The CDR3 is 15 residues long. Per germline, CDR1 LNHDA and CDR2 SQIVND (reference sequence). V was pared by 5 bases and J by 4 bases, with 17 bases between. As DNA, the CDR3 is TGTGCCAGTAGTCCACCGGGCAGGGGCTTCTATGGCTACACCTTC. It translates to CASSPPGRGFYGYTF.

The V call is TRBV28, the J call TRBJ2-1, with D tentatively TRBD2 (5 bases). Between the trimmed V and J ends, which lost 8 bases and 8 bases, there was a span of 16 bases. The germline gives CDR1 MDHEN, CDR2 SYDVKM. This CDR3 is 13 amino acids long. In DNA form, the CDR3 reads TGTGCCAGCGCAGCCCTAGCTCCCGATGAGCAGTTCTTC. It is translated as CASAALAPDEQFF.

The V and J genes are TRBV6-6 and TRBJ1-2, with 8 nucleotides matching TRBD1. V shed 0 bases and J 0 bases; nucleotides not matched to a gene: 0. The CDR3 covers 15 residues. CDR1 and CDR2 from the germline V gene are MNHNY and SVGAGI (reference sequence). The CDR3 protein is CASSYSTGANYGYTF. CDR3 sequence (DNA): TGTGCCAGCAGTTACTCGACAGGGGCTAACTATGGCTACACCTTC.

The chain is built from TRBV5-1 and TRBJ1-2; D gene unclear. Looked up from germline, CDR1 is SGHRS and CDR2 is YFSETQ. This CDR3 has 12 residues. With 1 base removed from V and 5 bases from J, the gap between germline ends came to 6 bases. The CDR3 here is CASSLSWYGYTF. DNA for the CDR3: TGCGCCAGCAGCTTGTCATGGTATGGCTACACCTTC.

This chain joins TRBV19 and TRBJ2-5; D not resolved. Germline CDR1 LNHDA, CDR2 SQIVND (reference sequence). V lost 3 bases and J 5 bases, leaving 4 bases between the germline ends. CDR3 length: 11 amino acids. CDR3 loop: CASSIMETQYF. CDR3 sequence (DNA): TGTGCCAGTAGTATTATGGAGACCCAGTACTTC.

The V call is TRBV4-3, the J call TRBJ2-1; 7 nucleotides line up with TRBD1. V lost 3 bases, J lost 3 bases, and 2 bases stayed unmatched. Germline CDR1 reads LGHNA; CDR2 reads YSLEER. The CDR3 loop spans 14 amino acids. CDR3 DNA sequence: TGCGCCAGCAGCCACGACAGGGACTACAATGAGCAGTTCTTC. It encodes CASSHDRDYNEQFF.

The chain recombines TRBV7-6 with TRBJ2-1, with D possibly being TRBD2 (5 bases). The germline V and J ends were trimmed by 5 bases and 9 bases, with 29 bases remaining between them. Per the germline V gene, CDR1 is SGHVS and CDR2 is FNYEAQ. The CDR3 is 18 amino acids. CDR3 bases: TGTGCCAGCAGCCCCAGTTCACGTTCCGGGGAGCCCCATGCTGAGCAGTTCTTC. It codes for CASSPSSRSGEPHAEQFF.

This sequence joins TRBV5-1 and TRBJ1-2; D call uncertain. From germline, CDR1 is SGHRS and CDR2 YFSETQ. Trimming took 0 bases from V and 4 from J, leaving 13 bases between them. This CDR3 region has 15 residues. The CDR3 sequence is CASSLEGGPSYGYTF. The CDR3 DNA reads TGCGCCAGCAGCTTGGAGGGAGGGCCCTCCTATGGCTACACCTTC. Combining the CDR3 with reference TRBV5-1 and TRBJ1-2 gives the whole variable domain KAGVTQTPRYLIKTRGQQVTLSCSPISGHRSVSWYQQTPGQGLQFLFEYFSETQRNKGNFPGRFSGRQFSNSRSEMNVSTLELGDSALYLCASSLEGGPSYGYTFGSGTRLTVV.

The genes are TRBV30 and TRBJ2-2, with D possibly being TRBD2 (6 bases). Per germline, CDR1 GTSNPN and CDR2 SVGIG (reference sequence). The CDR3 is 17 amino acids. V lost 0 bases and J 3 bases, leaving 17 bases between the germline ends. The CDR3 loop reads CAWSVGLGLPYTGELFF. In nucleotides, the CDR3 is TGTGCCTGGAGTGTAGGGTTGGGACTCCCCTACACCGGGGAGCTGTTTTTT.

The rearrangement joins TRBV18 to TRBJ2-7; TRBD1 or TRBD2 may be the D gene (5 bases each). This CDR3 is built from 13 residues. V dropped 3 bases and J dropped 2 bases, with 8 bases sitting between them. The germline CDR1 and CDR2 sequences are KGHSH and LQKENI. CDR3 region: CASSPGDPYEQYF. In DNA, the CDR3 is TGTGCCAGCTCACCGGGGGACCCCTACGAGCAGTACTTC.

The V gene is TRBV30, the J gene TRBJ2-5; perhaps D is TRBD1 or TRBD2 (6 bases each). Looked up from germline, CDR1 is GTSNPN and CDR2 is SVGIG (reference sequence). This CDR3 spans 14 amino acids. Trimming pared 0 bases from V and 1 base from J, leaving 9 bases between. CDR3 in amino acids: CAWSVGGGQETQYF. The CDR3 bases are TGTGCCTGGAGTGTAGGGGGAGGCCAAGAGACCCAGTACTTC.

In its sample, this clone was seen once. This chain connects TRBV6-2 or TRBV6-3 to TRBJ2-7; 10 bases are a match to TRBD2. The CDR3 spans 15 residues. In germline, CDR1 is MNHEY, CDR2 SVGEGT. Germline trimming cut 4 bases from V and 6 bases from J; bases unmatched to any gene: 9. This CDR3 reads CASSFRGLARIEQYF. The CDR3 coding sequence is TGTGCCAGCAGTTTTAGGGGACTAGCGAGGATCGAGCAGTACTTC.

The V call is TRBV20-1, the J call TRBJ1-4; D is unclear. Trimming pared 3 bases from V and 7 bases from J, leaving 12 bases between. The CDR3 is made up of 13 amino acids. The germline V gene encodes CDR1 DFQATT and CDR2 SNEGSKA (reference sequence). DNA for the CDR3: TGCAGTGCTAGTCAAGGGTTAGGTGAAAAACTGTTTTTT. The encoded protein is CSASQGLGEKLFF.

CDR3 bases: TGTGCCTGGAGTGCCCGGACAGGTGTCTCTGGAAACACCATATATTTT. Encoded protein: CAWSARTGVSGNTIYF. The chain couples TRBV30 to TRBJ1-3; 7 nucleotides agree with TRBD1. Germline CDR1 and CDR2: GTSNPN and SVGIG (reference sequence). The CDR3 consists of 16 residues. The trim removed 1 base at V and 0 bases at J, leaving 6 bases unmatched.

The chain carries TRBV11-2 and TRBJ2-1; D is ambiguous. The CDR3 contains 14 residues. Germline V lookup: CDR1 SGHAT, CDR2 FQNNGV. V was pared by 4 bases and J by 10 bases, with 17 bases between. CDR3 nucleotide sequence: TGTGCCAGCAGCTCGAGGCTGGGGTTTACGGAGCAGTTCTTC. Its translation is CASSSRLGFTEQFF.

The chain has TRBV5-1 and TRBJ1-1; TRBD1 matches 8 bases. The V gene's germline CDR1 is SGHRS and CDR2 YFSETQ. With 4 bases clipped from V and 5 bases from J, the junction kept 7 bases outside the gene matches. The CDR3 covers 14 residues. In DNA, the CDR3 is TGCGCCAGCAGCATAGGACAGGGTTCGACTGAAGCTTTCTTT. Amino acids: CASSIGQGSTEAFF.